These 19 T cell receptor beta chains were all obtained from the same sample, sequenced in a study of human T cells and chemical hapten exposure (dated by TCRdb to about 2021). Total RNA was extracted from unfractionated whole blood collected in Tempus Blood RNA tubes. Library preparation attached unique molecular identifiers to individual cDNA molecules for quantitative, reproducible TCR counting. The raw public data were reprocessed by TCRdb itself: fastp quality trimming at Q25, MiXCR clonotype calling, in-frame beta chains only. Each CDR3 protein appears once, grouped with its most common genes and DNA. The sample data list 95,000 to 150,000 distinct CDR3 sequences, and more than 8.5% of these were observed just once. The ten largest clones represent roughly 1.3% of the sample. Input material: whole blood. Receptors were obtained from a human donor in good health. Some clones in this sample may be carry-over from other donors' samples. Donor details come from another sample of the same person, matched by shared clones.

This clonotype was counted at least ten times. The rearrangement joins TRBV6-5 to TRBJ1-5; maybe TRBD1 (5 bases). Trimming removed 6 bases at V and 4 bases at J, with 10 bases between. CDR3 length: 13 residues. Germline V gene data show CDR1 as MNHEY and CDR2 as SVGAGI. The CDR3 nucleotides read TGTGCCAGCAGACGGGACGGTAATCAGCCCCAGCATTTT. It yields the protein CASRRDGNQPQHF.

In this sample, this clonotype turned up many times. The CDR3 sequence is CASGLTDLSSYNEQFF. CDR3 sequence (DNA): TGTGCCAGCGGGTTGACAGACCTTAGCTCCTACAATGAGCAGTTCTTC. The chain has TRBV27 and TRBJ2-1, with D tentatively TRBD1 (5 bases). The germline V and J ends were trimmed by 8 bases and 0 bases, with 17 bases remaining between them. This CDR3 region has 16 residues. Germline values: CDR1 MNHEY, CDR2 SMNVEV (reference sequence).

The V gene is TRBV3-1, the J gene TRBJ1-5; D is possibly TRBD1 (5 bases). In germline, CDR1 is LGHDT, CDR2 YNNKEL (reference sequence). The ends were cut back, 3 bases at V and 5 bases at J, with 14 bases in the middle. The CDR3 extends over 15 amino acids. The CDR3 here is CASSQMAGRHQPQHF. In DNA, the CDR3 is TGTGCCAGCAGCCAGATGGCAGGGAGGCATCAGCCCCAGCATTTT.

This clonotype occurred a few times. CDR3 sequence: CSARAEDSYEQYF. The CDR3, as DNA: TGCAGTGCTAGAGCGGAGGACTCCTACGAGCAGTACTTC. The chain links TRBV20-1 to TRBJ2-7, with D perhaps TRBD2 (5 bases). CDR1 DFQATT and CDR2 SNEGSKA come from the germline V gene (reference sequence). The CDR3 sequence is 13 residues long. Trimming cost V 1 base and J 0 bases, with 7 bases left between them.

The chain is built from TRBV5-6 and TRBJ1-2, with D unclear. Germline V gene lookup returns CDR1 SGHDT and CDR2 YYEEEE. This CDR3 is 12 amino acids long. V was pared by 0 bases and J by 6 bases, with 6 bases between. The CDR3 nucleotides read TGTGCCAGCAGCTTGGCAGCCCATGGCTACACCTTC. This encodes CASSLAAHGYTF.

The rearrangement links TRBV5-1 to TRBJ2-5; 8 bases fit TRBD2. The CDR3 totals 15 residues. Germline CDR1 and CDR2: SGHRS and YFSETQ. With 0 bases clipped from V and 7 bases from J, the junction kept 8 bases outside the gene matches. The DNA of the CDR3 is TGCGCCAGCAGCTTGGAAGAAGCGGGGGCAGGGACCCAGTACTTC. Protein sequence: CASSLEEAGAGTQYF. Full variable domain (rest looked up from reference TRBV5-1 and TRBJ2-5): KAGVTQTPRYLIKTRGQQVTLSCSPISGHRSVSWYQQTPGQGLQFLFEYFSETQRNKGNFPGRFSGRQFSNSRSEMNVSTLELGDSALYLCASSLEEAGAGTQYFGPGTRLLVL.

The rearrangement links TRBV5-1 to TRBJ1-1; D remains unclear. CDR1 SGHRS and CDR2 YFSETQ come from the germline V gene. This CDR3 has 13 amino acids. V was trimmed by 3 bases and J by 1 base, leaving 7 bases between them. DNA for the CDR3: TGCGCCAGCAGCTCCGAAAGGAACACTGAAGCTTTCTTT. Translating it yields CASSSERNTEAFF.

This clonotype was counted at least ten times. This chain uses TRBV7-2 with TRBJ1-6, with D possibly TRBD1 on 5 matching bases. In germline, CDR1 is SGHTA, CDR2 FQGNSA. CDR3 length: 13 residues. Trimming took 1 base from V and 13 from J, leaving 11 bases between them. DNA for the CDR3: TGTGCCAGCAGCTTAGATGAGGGGCTCCCCCTCCACTTT. Translating gives CASSLDEGLPLHF. The full variable domain, with the rest looked up from reference TRBV7-2 and TRBJ1-6, is GAGVSQSPSNKVTEKGKDVELRCDPISGHTALYWYRQSLGQGLEFLIYFQGNSAPDKSGLPSDRFSAERTGGSVSTLTIQRTQQEDSAVYLCASSLDEGLPLHFGNGTRLTVT.

This clonotype was seen only a few times. The chain carries TRBV19 and TRBJ2-2; 8 bases line up with TRBD2. Germline-derived CDR1 and CDR2 are LNHDA and SQIVND (reference sequence). V lost 8 bases to trimming and J lost 4 bases; unmatched junction nucleotides: 6. This CDR3 region has 14 residues. DNA of the CDR3: TGTGCCAGTTCTGGCGGGAGGCCCACCGGGGAGCTGTTTTTT. Its protein product is CASSGGRPTGELFF.

This chain links TRBV12-3 or TRBV12-4 with TRBJ1-2, with TRBD1 matching over 7 bases. This CDR3 is built from 14 residues. The ends lost 6 bases at V and 8 bases at J; junction bases unmatched: 12. CDR3 nucleotides: TGTGCCAGCAGAATCGGACAGGATATTAGAGGCTACACCTTC. It specifies CASRIGQDIRGYTF.

The CDR3 here is CASSLDRSGNTEAFF. In nucleotides, the CDR3 is TGTGCCAGCAGCTTGGACAGGAGTGGGAACACTGAAGCTTTCTTT. This chain uses TRBV7-9 with TRBJ1-1, with TRBD1 identical over 7 bases. This CDR3 is 15 amino acids long. Germline lookup yields CDR1 SEHNR and CDR2 FQNEAQ (reference sequence). With V trimmed by 3 bases and J by 1 base, 5 bases remained unmatched. The whole variable domain, filled in from reference TRBV7-9 and TRBJ1-1, reads DTGVSQNPRHKITKRGQNVTFRCDPISEHNRLYWYRQTLGQGPEFLTYFQNEAQLEKSRLLSDRFSAERPKGSFSTLEIQRTEQGDSAMYLCASSLDRSGNTEAFFGQGTRLTVV.

This clonotype was counted ten times or more. CDR3 residues: CASSYTSSGSYEQYF. CDR3 bases: TGTGCCAGCAGTTACACCTCTAGCGGCTCCTACGAGCAGTACTTC. This sequence joins TRBV6-6 and TRBJ2-7; 7 bases agree with TRBD2. After removal of 2 bases from V and 0 bases from J, the junction contained 4 bases not matched to a gene. This CDR3 region has 15 residues. The germline V gene encodes CDR1 MNHNY and CDR2 SVGAGI (reference sequence).

This clonotype came up many times. This chain joins TRBV7-9 and TRBJ1-3; possibly TRBD1 for D (5 bases). The V end lost 3 bases, the J end lost 4 bases, and 13 bases lay between the germline ends. Germline lookup yields CDR1 SEHNR and CDR2 FQNEAQ (reference sequence). The CDR3 is 15 amino acids. The DNA for the CDR3 is TGTGCCAGCAGCTTTGCACGGGGGAACGGAAACACCATATATTTT. Translating gives CASSFARGNGNTIYF.

This clonotype was seen ten or more times. The rearrangement joins TRBV29-1 to TRBJ2-3; possible D gene TRBD1, 7 bases. Germline V gene sequence: CDR1 SQVTM, CDR2 ANQGSEA. The V end lost 4 bases, the J end lost 6 bases, and 20 bases lay between the germline ends. CDR3 size: 15 residues. Here the CDR3 reads CSVGRDRTGKDTQYF. CDR3 sequence (DNA): TGCAGCGTTGGGCGGGACAGAACGGGGAAGGATACGCAGTATTTT.

This clonotype was seen only a few times. The V and J genes are TRBV4-3 and TRBJ1-1; D possibly corresponds to TRBD1 (5 bases). Trimming left V 0 bases short and J 0 bases short, with 14 bases between. The CDR3 runs 17 residues. Looked up from germline, CDR1 is LGHNA and CDR2 is YSLEER. The CDR3: CASSQDTQGHMNTEAFF. CDR3 bases: TGCGCCAGCAGCCAAGATACGCAGGGCCACATGAACACTGAAGCTTTCTTT.

The V and J genes are TRBV5-4 and TRBJ1-1; D not certain. Per the germline V gene, CDR1 is SGHNT and CDR2 is YYREEE (reference sequence). The CDR3 length is 12 residues. Trimming removed 5 bases from V and 6 bases from J, with 11 bases in between. The CDR3 here is CASRFGQAEAFF. Written as DNA, the CDR3 is TGTGCCAGCAGATTTGGGCAGGCTGAAGCTTTCTTT. The full variable domain, rest sourced from reference TRBV5-4 and TRBJ1-1, is ETGVTQSPTHLIKTRGQQVTLRCSSQSGHNTVSWYQQALGQGPQFIFQYYREEENGRGNFPPRFSGLQFPNYSSELNVNALELDDSALYLCASRFGQAEAFFGQGTRLTVV.

This clonotype has ten or more counts. The chain couples TRBV20-1 to TRBJ1-1; 9 bases agree with TRBD1. The CDR3 runs 13 residues. Germline lookup yields CDR1 DFQATT and CDR2 SNEGSKA (reference sequence). The J segment lost 4 bases and the V segment lost 4 bases, leaving 4 bases of the junction unmatched. CDR3 sequence: CSATRQGGTEAFF. The CDR3 region has the DNA TGCAGTGCTACTCGACAGGGGGGCACTGAAGCTTTCTTT.

For this clonotype: A much more abundant neighbour one base away suggests this may be a read error. The final CDR3 position lacks the conserved phenylalanine or tryptophan, pointing to a likely read error. The chain combines TRBV2 with TRBJ2-7; 9 bases agree with TRBD1. The length of the CDR3 is 13 residues. The ends lost 11 bases at V and 2 bases at J; junction bases unmatched: 7. Per germline, CDR1 SNHLY and CDR2 FYNNEI. CDR3 sequence (DNA): TGTGCCGGGAGGGACAGGGCGGCCTACGAGCAGTACTGC. Protein: CAGRDRAAYEQYC.

This clonotype was observed once. This chain uses TRBV30 with TRBJ2-7; 7 bases align to TRBD2. Looked up from germline, CDR1 is GTSNPN and CDR2 is SVGIG (reference sequence). This CDR3 contains 15 residues. Losses at the gene ends were 4 bases for V and 5 bases for J; bases not matched to a gene: 14. CDR3 residues: CAWTEGRGRGDEQYF. CDR3 DNA: TGTGCCTGGACCGAAGGGAGGGGACGTGGGGACGAGCAGTACTTC.